These T cell receptor beta chains were read from a single sample in a study of control samples from healthy donors and cancer patients. Clones were sequenced by immunoSEQ multiplex PCR, and TCRdb holds only the in-frame ones, with some missing. The sample gives around 30,000 clones, roughly 92% of which show up once; 1.5% to 2% is in the top ten. The sample taken for sequencing was PBMCs. These receptor sequences come from a man in his forties with colorectal cancer. The CDR3 runs from the conserved cysteine through the conserved F or W. D genes are given only for firm matches. Size is stated for part of the rows, as once, few or many counts, or as a class when the clone is expanded.

j_call d_call clone_size v_call cdr3_nt cdr3_aa
TRBJ2-7 . . TRBV27 TGTGCCAGCAGTTCAAACATAGTGAGCGAGCAGTACTTC CASSSNIVSEQYF
TRBJ2-5 . . TRBV12-3/TRBV12-4 TGTGCCAGCAGTTTTGACTACGAAGAGACCCAGTACTTC CASSFDYEETQYF
TRBJ2-7 . . TRBV2 TGTGCCAGCACTCGACGAGGCGAGCAGTACTTC CASTRRGEQYF
TRBJ2-3 . . TRBV7-7 TGTGCCAGCAGCTTAGGTCAAACAGATACGCAGTATTTT CASSLGQTDTQYF
TRBJ2-1 TRBD1 . TRBV7-2 TGTGCCAGCAGCTTGGGGCAGGGGGCTTACAATGAGCAGTTCTTC CASSLGQGAYNEQFF
TRBJ2-2 TRBD2 . TRBV7-2 TGTGCCAGTCTTAGCGGGGTCCTAGGTTCCACCGGGGAGCTGTTTTTT CASLSGVLGSTGELFF
TRBJ2-2 . . TRBV7-2 TGTGCCAGCAGCTTTCACTCAGCCGGTCGGACCGGGGAGCTGTTTTTT CASSFHSAGRTGELFF
TRBJ2-4 TRBD1 . TRBV2 TGTGCCAGCGCACGAGACAGGGGGCGCTCCAAAAACATTCAGTACTTC CASARDRGRSKNIQYF
TRBJ1-1 . . TRBV29-1 TGCAGCGTTAAACCCAACAGGGCTCTGGAGACTGAAGCTTTCTTT CSVKPNRALETEAFF
TRBJ2-1 TRBD2 . TRBV7-2 TGTGCCAGCAGCGCGCGGGGGGGCGTTATTTACAATGAGCAGTTCTTC CASSARGGVIYNEQFF
TRBJ1-1 . . TRBV6-1 TGTGCCAGCAGTGAAAGGACGGCCGACACTGAAGCTTTCTTT CASSERTADTEAFF
TRBJ2-3 TRBD2 . TRBV3-1/TRBV3-2 TGTGCCAGCAGCCCACCCGGGACTAGCGGGGGGTGGAGCACAGATACGCAGTATTTT CASSPPGTSGGWSTDTQYF
TRBJ1-1 TRBD1 . TRBV28 TGTGCCAGCAGTTTAGGGGACAGGGGGCGACCCACTGAAGCTTTCTTT CASSLGDRGRPTEAFF
TRBJ1-2 TRBD1 . TRBV6-5 TGTGCCAGCAGTTACTCTGACAGGGCGGGCTACACCTTC CASSYSDRAGYTF
TRBJ1-1 TRBD1 . TRBV4-1 TGCGCCAGCAGCCACCTGGGACAGGGGTTGAACACTGAAGCTTTCTTT CASSHLGQGLNTEAFF
TRBJ2-2 . . TRBV5-1 TGCGCCAGCAGCTCGTCATTGGGCCGCACCGGGGAGCTGTTTTTT CASSSSLGRTGELFF
TRBJ1-2 TRBD1 . TRBV6-6 TGTGCCAGCAGTTACGGGGCAGGGACAGCCTATGGCTACACCTTC CASSYGAGTAYGYTF
TRBJ2-7 . . TRBV7-2 TGTGCCAGCAGCGGGAGGGGGGGCCAGAAGTACGAGCAGTACTTC CASSGRGGQKYEQYF
TRBJ1-4 . . TRBV6-1 TGTGCCAGCAGTGAGGTAGACAGTTCTAATGAAAAACTGTTTTTT CASSEVDSSNEKLFF
TRBJ1-1 . . TRBV9 TGTGCCAGCAGCTCCACAGGGAACACTGAAGCTTTCTTT CASSSTGNTEAFF
TRBJ1-6 . few TRBV5-1 TGCGCCAGCAGCTTGGACGCGGCGAAATTCACCCTCCACTTT CASSLDAAKFTLHF
TRBJ2-4 . . TRBV19 TGTGCCAGTAGTAGGGAGACAGCCAAAAACATTCAGTACTTC CASSRETAKNIQYF
TRBJ2-5 TRBD2 . TRBV5-4 TGTGCCAGCAGCTTGGCGGGAGGGGAGACCCAGTACTTC CASSLAGGETQYF
TRBJ1-2 . . TRBV4-1 TGCGCCAGCAGCCCCGACAGGAACTATGGCTACACCTTC CASSPDRNYGYTF
TRBJ1-6 . . TRBV4-1 TGCGCCAGCAGCCAAGATGAGGCAGGGTTTGCACCCCTCCACTTT CASSQDEAGFAPLHF
TRBJ2-2 . once TRBV6-2/TRBV6-3 TGTGCCAGCAGTTACACGGCGGGACTGTACAACACCGGGGAGCTGTTTTTT CASSYTAGLYNTGELFF
TRBJ2-3 TRBD1 . TRBV11-3 TGTGCCAGCAGCACCGCCGGGACAGGGAACACAGATACGCAGTATTTT CASSTAGTGNTDTQYF